The source of this TCR beta chain is a study of T cell clonotyping in hematopoietic cell transplantation. Blood collection times were about day -28 and days 30, 100, 180 posttransplant. Clones were sequenced by immunoSEQ multiplex PCR, and TCRdb holds only the in-frame ones, with some missing. The data show approximately 4,300 clones, approximately 94% seen once. The CDR3 has 13 amino acids. The ends lost 6 bases at V and 4 bases at J; junction bases unmatched: 2. CDR1 SNHLY and CDR2 FYNNEI come from the germline V gene. Concerning this clone itself: Its target is not known.

Regarding the study as a whole: CD4 and CD8 repertoire contributions could not be separated without sorting. At the given depth, recipient repertoires were over 95% de novo clonotypes. Pathologically expanded recipient clonotypes increased progressively from day 30 to day 180 as diversity fell.

The source is an older male patient who had an allogeneic stem cell transplant from an unrelated donor, so T cells may come from the graft donor. Some clones in this sample may be carry-over from other donors' samples. This sample comprised peripheral blood mononuclear cells, obtained 30 days after allogeneic stem cell transplant. V gene TRBV2 combines with J gene TRBJ1-5; 8 positions agree with TRBD1. For the CDR3, the DNA is TGTGCCAGCAGCGGACAGGGAAATCAGCCCCAGCATTTT. It encodes CASSGQGNQPQHF.